The 23 T cell receptor beta chains in this list originate from one sample, sequenced in a study of blood T cell repertoires in COVID-19. The data were produced by immunoSEQ multiplex PCR, yet TCRdb's version contains in-frame clones alone and is incomplete. The data show approximately 97,000 clones, roughly 80% seen once. Source material: peripheral blood. Source of these receptors: a man in his 60s with acute or convalescent COVID-19.

This clone was seen once. V usage is TRBV4-3 and J usage is TRBJ1-2, with no clear D. Germline V gene lookup returns CDR1 LGHNA and CDR2 YSLEER. The CDR3 contains 15 residues. Trimming left V 0 bases short and J 5 bases short, with 13 bases between. The CDR3 region has the DNA TGCGCCAGCAGCCAAGAATACAGCATGAAATATGGCTACACCTTC. Its protein product is CASSQEYSMKYGYTF.

The rearrangement joins TRBV6-2 or TRBV6-3 to TRBJ1-5, with D possibly TRBD1 on 5 matching bases. Germline assignment: CDR1 MNHEY and CDR2 SVGEGT. There are 14 residues in the CDR3. V gave up 4 bases and J gave up 0 bases, with 7 bases separating them. Here the CDR3 DNA reads TGTGCCAGCAGTTTTCAGGGTAGCAATCAGCCCCAGCATTTT. Protein product: CASSFQGSNQPQHF.

The CDR3 sequence is CASSQPYTGELFF. The CDR3 DNA reads TGCGCCAGCAGCCAACCATACACCGGGGAGCTGTTTTTT. The J gene is TRBJ2-2, the V gene TRBV4-1; D is ambiguous. Per the germline V gene, CDR1 is MGHRA and CDR2 is YSYEKL. V lost 2 bases, J lost 3 bases, and 4 bases lay in between. CDR3 length: 13 amino acids.

The chain carries TRBV3-1 (or the pseudogene TRBV3-2) and TRBJ2-3, with 12 bases that match TRBD2. The J segment lost 4 bases and the V segment lost 5 bases, leaving 7 bases of the junction unmatched. CDR3 length: 16 residues. Germline CDR1 reads LGHDT; CDR2 reads YNNKEL (reference sequence). For the CDR3, the DNA is TGTGCCAGCAGCACGACTAGCGGGAGATCGGCAGATACGCAGTATTTT. Encoded protein: CASSTTSGRSADTQYF.

V usage is TRBV6-6 and J usage is TRBJ1-5, with D possibly TRBD1 on 5 matching bases. Germline-derived CDR1 and CDR2 are MNHNY and SVGAGI (reference sequence). The CDR3 totals 16 residues. The V and J ends lost 2 bases and 0 bases respectively, with 11 bases between them. The CDR3 here is CASSYAGTYSNQPQHF. Here the CDR3 DNA reads TGTGCCAGCAGTTACGCGGGGACGTATAGCAATCAGCCCCAGCATTTT.

This rearrangement joins TRBV7-9 to TRBJ2-7, with D perhaps TRBD2 (5 bases). Germline values: CDR1 SEHNR, CDR2 FQNEAQ (reference sequence). This CDR3 has 17 amino acids. V lost 1 base to trimming and J lost 1 base, with 17 bases between them. Here the CDR3 DNA reads TGTGCCAGCAGCTTAGGGGGAGAGGGTTTCCTTTCCTACGAGCAGTACTTC. Translated, it gives CASSLGGEGFLSYEQYF. The full variable domain, with the rest looked up from reference TRBV7-9 and TRBJ2-7, is DTGVSQNPRHKITKRGQNVTFRCDPISEHNRLYWYRQTLGQGPEFLTYFQNEAQLEKSRLLSDRFSAERPKGSFSTLEIQRTEQGDSAMYLCASSLGGEGFLSYEQYFGPGTRLTVT.

The chain couples TRBV9 to TRBJ1-1; D is unclear. V was pared by 3 bases and J by 1 base, with 7 bases between. The CDR3 has 13 residues. Germline lookup yields CDR1 SGDLS and CDR2 YYNGEE. This CDR3 reads CASSATANTEAFF. CDR3 coding DNA: TGTGCCAGCAGCGCAACAGCGAACACTGAAGCTTTCTTT.

The CDR3 reads CASSLVAGVAETQYF. CDR3 sequence (DNA): TGTGCCAGCAGCTTAGTAGCGGGAGTTGCAGAGACCCAGTACTTC. The V and J genes are TRBV7-9 and TRBJ2-5; TRBD2 matches 9 bases. J gave up 4 bases and V 1 base, and 4 bases lay outside the gene matches. The CDR3 covers 15 residues. Germline CDR1 reads SEHNR; CDR2 reads FQNEAQ (reference sequence).

This clone was detected only once. The chain employs TRBV9 and TRBJ2-7; TRBD2 is a possible D gene (6 bases). The V and J ends lost 4 bases and 2 bases respectively, with 16 bases between them. Germline assignment: CDR1 SGDLS and CDR2 YYNGEE. This CDR3 is 15 amino acids long. The CDR3 is CASSPGDSRTYEQYF. DNA for the CDR3: TGTGCCAGCAGCCCCGGGGACTCAAGAACCTACGAGCAGTACTTC. The whole variable domain, filled in from reference TRBV9 and TRBJ2-7, reads DSGVTQTPKHLITATGQRVTLRCSPRSGDLSVYWYQQSLDQGLQFLIQYYNGEERAKGNILERFSAQQFPDLHSELNLSSLELGDSALYFCASSPGDSRTYEQYFGPGTRLTVT.

The chain couples TRBV18 to TRBJ1-6, with 8 nucleotides matching TRBD1. This CDR3 region has 13 residues. V shed 3 bases, J shed 12 bases, and the junction held 4 bases outside the gene matches. Germline V gives CDR1 KGHSH, CDR2 LQKENI. CDR3 nucleotides: TGTGCCAGCTCACCGGGACAGGCGCAACCCCTCCACTTT. The encoded protein is CASSPGQAQPLHF.

This chain joins TRBV7-2 and TRBJ2-5; TRBD2 matches at 13 bases. This CDR3 is built from 16 residues. V trimming: 5 bases; J trimming: 4 bases; junction bases outside the gene matches: 7. Germline V gene data show CDR1 as SGHTA and CDR2 as FQGNSA. DNA of the CDR3: TGTGCCAGCAGCACCAGGACTAGCGGGAGTGGAGAGACCCAGTACTTC. Amino acid sequence: CASSTRTSGSGETQYF.

CDR3 DNA sequence: TGTGCCAGCAGCCCTCGATTAGGACAGGCGAGGGATGAAAAACTGTTTTTT. It codes for CASSPRLGQARDEKLFF. This chain connects TRBV9 to TRBJ1-4; 7 bases agree with TRBD1. In germline, CDR1 is SGDLS, CDR2 YYNGEE. V was pared by 4 bases and J by 6 bases, with 15 bases of the junction left unmatched. This CDR3 has 17 amino acids.

The gene calls are TRBV5-1 and TRBJ2-1; 7 bases line up with TRBD2. CDR1 and CDR2 from the germline V gene are SGHRS and YFSETQ. The CDR3 is made up of 18 amino acids. Trimming at V came to 2 bases and at J to 0 bases, leaving 11 bases not matched to a gene. In nucleotides, the CDR3 is TGCGCCAGCAGCTTCATCCACCTAGCGGTCAGCTCCTACAATGAGCAGTTCTTC. It encodes CASSFIHLAVSSYNEQFF.

This CDR3 is CASRATGGRSDTQYF. CDR3 sequence (DNA): TGCGCCAGCAGGGCGACAGGGGGCCGGTCAGATACGCAGTATTTT. The rearrangement joins TRBV5-1 to TRBJ2-3; 10 bases match TRBD1. The CDR3 loop spans 15 amino acids. Germline assignment: CDR1 SGHRS and CDR2 YFSETQ. V was clipped by 5 bases and J by 4 bases; unmatched bases: 7. The full variable domain, rest sourced from reference TRBV5-1 and TRBJ2-3, is KAGVTQTPRYLIKTRGQQVTLSCSPISGHRSVSWYQQTPGQGLQFLFEYFSETQRNKGNFPGRFSGRQFSNSRSEMNVSTLELGDSALYLCASRATGGRSDTQYFGPGTRLTVL.

This clone occurred a few times. V and J are TRBV18 and TRBJ2-5; D call uncertain. V was trimmed by 6 bases and J by 1 base, leaving 6 bases between them. CDR1 and CDR2 from the germline V gene are KGHSH and LQKENI. The CDR3 consists of 12 residues. The CDR3 region is CASSHSQETQYF. The CDR3 region has the DNA TGTGCCAGCTCCCACAGCCAAGAGACCCAGTACTTC.

The chain links TRBV7-9 to TRBJ2-7; 8 nucleotides match TRBD1. Losses at the gene ends were 6 bases for V and 2 bases for J; bases not matched to a gene: 6. CDR1 and CDR2 (germline): SEHNR, FQNEAQ (reference sequence). The CDR3 contains 14 residues. The CDR3 nucleotides are TGTGCCAGCAGTGGGGGGACAGGAGCCTACGAGCAGTACTTC. Amino acids: CASSGGTGAYEQYF.

The rearrangement joins TRBV5-6 to TRBJ2-2, with 8 bases matching TRBD1. V gave up 0 bases and J gave up 4 bases; unmatched junction bases: 5. Germline V gene sequence: CDR1 SGHDT, CDR2 YYEEEE. CDR3 length: 16 amino acids. The CDR3 here is CASSLAAGGRTGELFF. In DNA form, the CDR3 reads TGTGCCAGCAGCTTGGCGGCAGGGGGCCGCACCGGGGAGCTGTTTTTT.

The chain carries TRBV10-3 and TRBJ2-7; D is undetermined. Germline V lookup: CDR1 ENHRY, CDR2 SYGVKD. CDR3 length: 14 residues. Trimming removed 10 bases at V and 1 base at J, with 17 bases between. The CDR3 is CATRSQESSYEQYF. The CDR3 DNA follows: TGTGCCACTCGGTCCCAGGAAAGTTCCTACGAGCAGTACTTC.

The V gene is TRBV7-2, the J gene TRBJ2-5; D not certain. Germline CDR1 and CDR2: SGHTA and FQGNSA. Trimming removed 1 base at V and 5 bases at J, with 8 bases between. The CDR3 covers 13 residues. The CDR3 sequence is CASSLDVRETQYF. The CDR3 DNA follows: TGTGCCAGCAGCTTAGATGTTCGGGAGACCCAGTACTTC.

This clone has more than one count but fewer than ten. The chain combines TRBV9 with TRBJ2-7; D is possibly TRBD1 (6 bases). Germline CDR1 is SGDLS and CDR2 is YYNGEE. CDR3 size: 13 residues. Trimming left V 4 bases short and J 7 bases short, with 15 bases between. CDR3 region: CASSPAPGQEQYF. The CDR3 region has the DNA TGTGCCAGCAGCCCAGCCCCCGGACAGGAGCAGTACTTC. Full variable domain (rest looked up from reference TRBV9 and TRBJ2-7): DSGVTQTPKHLITATGQRVTLRCSPRSGDLSVYWYQQSLDQGLQFLIQYYNGEERAKGNILERFSAQQFPDLHSELNLSSLELGDSALYFCASSPAPGQEQYFGPGTRLTVT.

The V gene is TRBV12-5, the J gene TRBJ1-2; 7 bases align to TRBD1. CDR1 and CDR2 (germline): LGHNT, FRNRAP. The CDR3 covers 15 residues. V gave up 1 base and J gave up 8 bases; unmatched junction bases: 10. Here the CDR3 reads CASGLGVDRERGYTF. The CDR3 DNA reads as TGTGCTAGTGGTTTGGGAGTAGACAGGGAGCGCGGCTACACCTTC. The full variable domain, its missing parts supplied by reference TRBV12-5 and TRBJ1-2, is DARVTQTPRHKVTEMGQEVTMRCQPILGHNTVFWYRQTMMQGLELLAYFRNRAPLDDSGMPKDRFSAEMPDATLATLKIQPSEPRDSAVYFCASGLGVDRERGYTFGSGTRLTVV.

The CDR3 reads CASSLAPGGGAYEQYF. The CDR3 DNA sequence: TGTGCCAGCAGCTTAGCGCCCGGCGGGGGGGCCTACGAGCAGTACTTC. The V and J genes are TRBV7-9 and TRBJ2-7, with 9 bases identical to TRBD2. The CDR3 is 16 amino acids. The germline gives CDR1 SEHNR, CDR2 FQNEAQ (reference sequence). V lost 0 bases and J lost 2; bases outside the gene matches: 5. Looking up the rest from reference TRBV7-9 and TRBJ2-7 gives the full variable domain: DTGVSQNPRHKITKRGQNVTFRCDPISEHNRLYWYRQTLGQGPEFLTYFQNEAQLEKSRLLSDRFSAERPKGSFSTLEIQRTEQGDSAMYLCASSLAPGGGAYEQYFGPGTRLTVT.

The V and J genes are TRBV6-4 and TRBJ1-1, with D unclear. With 2 bases removed from V and 1 base from J, the gap between germline ends came to 8 bases. The CDR3 length is 14 residues. CDR1 is MRHNA, CDR2 SNTAGT, per germline. In DNA form, the CDR3 reads TGTGCCAGCAGTGACAGTGGCAGGAACACTGAAGCTTTCTTT. This gives the protein CASSDSGRNTEAFF.